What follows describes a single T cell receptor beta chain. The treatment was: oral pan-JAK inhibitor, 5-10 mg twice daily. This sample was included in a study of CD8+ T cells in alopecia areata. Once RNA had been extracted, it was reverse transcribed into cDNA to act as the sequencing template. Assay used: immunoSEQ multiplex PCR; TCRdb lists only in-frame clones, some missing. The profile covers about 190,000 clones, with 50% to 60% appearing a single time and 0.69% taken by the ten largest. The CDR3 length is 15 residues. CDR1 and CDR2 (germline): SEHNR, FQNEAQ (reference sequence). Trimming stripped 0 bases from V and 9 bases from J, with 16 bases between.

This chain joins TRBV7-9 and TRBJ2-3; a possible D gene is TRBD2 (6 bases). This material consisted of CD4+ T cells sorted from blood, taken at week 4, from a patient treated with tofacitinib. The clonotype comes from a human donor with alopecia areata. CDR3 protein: CASSLASGGGMTQYF. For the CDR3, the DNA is TGTGCCAGCAGCTTAGCGAGTGGCGGCGGGATGACGCAGTATTTT.